This passage covers 15 T cell receptor beta chains from one sample sequenced in a study of T cell changes during pregnancy in multiple sclerosis (dated 2019 in TCRdb). Libraries came from the immunoSEQ multiplex PCR assay. This is the immuneACCESS table as TCRdb keeps it, with only in-frame sequences that have V and J called. A part of the clones is gone; compared with another copy, unresolved V genes explain less than half, and the rest is unexplained. In this sample the table shows over 55,000 clones, 92% of which occur a single time. The ten largest clones add up to about 2.5% of the sample. The specimen comprised peripheral blood, sampled in the first trimester of pregnancy. These receptor sequences come from a female donor with multiple sclerosis, enrolled in a pregnancy study.

The chain couples TRBV4-3 to TRBJ2-3; the match to TRBD2 covers 14 bases. The J segment lost 4 bases and the V segment lost 3 bases, leaving 0 bases of the junction unmatched. CDR1 LGHNA and CDR2 YSLEER come from the germline V gene. The CDR3 extends over 15 amino acids. Here the CDR3 DNA reads TGCGCCAGCAGCCAGGGACTAGCGGGAGCAGATACGCAGTATTTT. It translates to CASSQGLAGADTQYF.

The gene calls are TRBV28 and TRBJ2-7; 12 bases are a match to TRBD1. The germline V gene encodes CDR1 MDHEN and CDR2 SYDVKM. This CDR3 has 12 residues. With 5 bases clipped from V and 11 bases from J, the junction kept 4 bases outside the gene matches. For the CDR3, the DNA is TGTGCCAGCAGTCTAGGGACAGGGGGCAAGTACTTC. Translation gives CASSLGTGGKYF.

The gene calls are TRBV25-1 and TRBJ1-1; 7 bases match TRBD1. There are 15 residues in the CDR3. V was clipped by 4 bases and J by 1 base; unmatched bases: 6. CDR1 and CDR2 (germline): MGHDK, SYGVNS. CDR3: CASSGQQGRNTEAFF. As DNA, the CDR3 is TGTGCCAGCAGTGGACAACAGGGGCGGAACACTGAAGCTTTCTTT. Full variable domain (rest looked up from reference TRBV25-1 and TRBJ1-1): EADIYQTPRYLVIGTGKKITLECSQTMGHDKMYWYQQDPGMELHLIHYSYGVNSTEKGDLSSESTVSRIRTEHFPLTLESARPSHTSQYLCASSGQQGRNTEAFFGQGTRLTVV.

The CDR3 coding sequence is TGTGCCAGCAGCACCGGACACCCGGAAAGGACCATATATTTT. Translating it yields CASSTGHPERTIYF. The V and J genes are TRBV11-2 and TRBJ1-3, with D perhaps TRBD1 (5 bases). Germline V gene sequence: CDR1 SGHAT, CDR2 FQNNGV. V lost 5 bases and J 10 bases, leaving 18 bases between the germline ends. The CDR3 spans 14 residues. Variable domain in full (rest from reference TRBV11-2 and TRBJ1-3): EAGVAQSPRYKIIEKRQSVAFWCNPISGHATLYWYQQILGQGPKLLIQFQNNGVVDDSQLPKDRFSAERLKGVDSTLKIQPAKLEDSAVYLCASSTGHPERTIYFGEGSWLTVV.

The V call is TRBV7-3, the J call TRBJ2-3, with D perhaps TRBD2 (5 bases). There are 14 residues in the CDR3. The V end was cut by 5 bases, the J end by 6 bases, with 15 bases between. The V gene's germline CDR1 is SGHTA and CDR2 FQGTGA. The CDR3, as DNA: TGTGCCAGCAGCACAGAGGGTGTTCCCGATACGCAGTATTTT. This translates into CASSTEGVPDTQYF.

This clone was counted once. J is TRBJ2-1 and V is TRBV7-2, with 10 nucleotides matching TRBD2. This CDR3 has 17 amino acids. The trim removed 1 base at V and 5 bases at J, leaving 8 bases unmatched. Germline V lookup: CDR1 SGHTA, CDR2 FQGNSA. Written as DNA, the CDR3 is TGTGCCAGCAGCTTAGAGGCTAGCGGGAGTACGCACAATGAGCAGTTCTTC. As protein: CASSLEASGSTHNEQFF.

The chain is built from TRBV19 and TRBJ1-2, with a possible D match to TRBD1 (6 bases). The CDR3 is made up of 12 amino acids. V was shortened by 9 bases and J by 4 bases, with 12 bases between the two germline ends. Germline CDR1 is LNHDA and CDR2 is SQIVND (reference sequence). The CDR3 spells CASYTGPYGYTF. The CDR3 coding sequence is TGTGCCAGCTACACAGGGCCCTATGGCTACACCTTC.

This clone was seen only a few times. The chain is built from TRBV4-2 and TRBJ2-3; 9 bases fit TRBD2. There are 17 residues in the CDR3. CDR1 LGHNA and CDR2 YNFKEQ come from the germline V gene. V lost 5 bases to trimming and J lost 6 bases; unmatched junction nucleotides: 15. The CDR3 is CASSTSHSSGNVDTQYF. The CDR3 DNA sequence: TGTGCCAGCAGCACCAGTCACTCTAGCGGGAATGTGGATACGCAGTATTTT.

This clone was recorded a few times. The chain uses TRBV10-3 and TRBJ1-2; 7 nucleotides match TRBD1. Germline V gene sequence: CDR1 ENHRY, CDR2 SYGVKD. Trimming cost V 7 bases and J 3 bases; bases outside gene matches: 17. The CDR3 sequence is 17 residues long. CDR3 protein: CAINSPGQKGEYYGYTF. DNA for the CDR3: TGTGCCATCAATTCTCCGGGACAGAAAGGGGAATACTATGGCTACACCTTC.

The chain couples TRBV29-1 to TRBJ2-5; possibly TRBD1 for D (6 bases). TRBJ2-7 matches the DNA end more closely, so the J call is doubtful. Germline V CDR1 and CDR2: SQVTM, ANQGSEA. The length of the CDR3 is 15 residues. In DNA, the CDR3 is TGCAGCGTTGAAGGGGGGAGCCAGGGGTTCGACGAGCAGTACTTC. It specifies CSVEGGSQGFDEQYF.

J is TRBJ2-3 and V is TRBV19; TRBD2 agrees at 7 bases. Germline V CDR1 and CDR2: LNHDA, SQIVND (reference sequence). V gave up 3 bases and J gave up 0 bases; unmatched junction bases: 6. There are 16 residues in the CDR3. The CDR3 DNA sequence: TGTGCCAGTAGTATCCTGACTAGCAGTAGCACAGATACGCAGTATTTT. Its translation is CASSILTSSSTDTQYF.

This clone was picked up one time. The chain recombines TRBV12-5 with TRBJ2-7; TRBD1 is a possible D gene (5 bases). Germline-derived CDR1 and CDR2 are LGHNT and FRNRAP. The CDR3 loop spans 13 amino acids. Trimming removed 6 bases from V and 3 bases from J, with 12 bases in between. The DNA of the CDR3 is TGTGCTAGTGGCCGTCAGGGTATCTACGAGCAGTACTTC. Protein: CASGRQGIYEQYF.

The genes are TRBV6-5 and TRBJ2-1, with 12 bases aligning to TRBD1. V was clipped by 6 bases and J by 10 bases; unmatched bases: 4. This CDR3 has 13 amino acids. Germline assignment: CDR1 MNHEY and CDR2 SVGAGI. CDR3 sequence (DNA): TGTGCCAGCAGCCGGGACAGGGGGCACGAGCAGTTCTTC. It codes for CASSRDRGHEQFF.

This clone was seen just once. The genes are TRBV11-3 and TRBJ2-5; 9 positions agree with TRBD2. V was clipped by 3 bases and J by 2 bases; unmatched bases: 4. CDR3 length: 15 amino acids. Germline V gene lookup returns CDR1 SGHNT and CDR2 YENEEA. The CDR3 DNA follows: TGTGCCAGCAGCTTTAGTCTAGCGGGGCAAGAGACCCAGTACTTC. It specifies CASSFSLAGQETQYF.

The genes are TRBV10-1 and TRBJ1-2; D not certain. Trimming left V 3 bases short and J 3 bases short, with 20 bases between. Germline-derived CDR1 and CDR2 are WNHNN and SYGVQD (reference sequence). This CDR3 has 17 amino acids. The DNA for the CDR3 is TGCGCCAGCAGTGATGAGGAAGGAAACCCTCTGTACTATGGCTACACCTTC. Protein sequence: CASSDEEGNPLYYGYTF.